The sequence of this T cell receptor beta chain was determined in a study of neurological immune-mediated disorders. Study-level findings and limits: Expansion of TCR clones was greatest in HTLV-1-associated myelopathy and smallest in multiple sclerosis, where it fell below that of healthy controls.

This clonotype was observed at least ten times. The antigen is not known. Each TCR transcript was tagged with a 10-nucleotide random UMI during 5'RACE. TCRdb ran MiXCR on the 5' RACE reads and lists one entry per CDR3 protein. The table shows roughly 52,000 distinct CDR3 sequences, with approximately 5.8% occurring only once. CDR3 length equals 15 residues. V lost 7 bases to trimming and J lost 4 bases; unmatched junction nucleotides: 8. The V gene's germline CDR1 is SGHRS and CDR2 YFSETQ. The chain joins TRBV5-1 to TRBJ2-3, with 11 bases aligning to TRBD2. Sequenced input: CD4+ T cells from blood. This sequence originates from a young woman with multiple sclerosis. CDR3 sequence reads: CASAEIAGGPDTQYF. In nucleotides, the CDR3 is TGCGCCAGCGCCGAGATAGCGGGAGGGCCAGATACGCAGTATTTT.